This T cell receptor beta chain originates from a study of blood T cell repertoires in COVID-19. At the level of the study: Both acute and convalescent COVID-19 samples were obtained from the United States, Italy and Spain. T cells, B-cell-depleted T cells, or PBMCs supplied cDNA or gDNA.

In the original processing: Reference gene primer amplification gave nucleated cell count estimates. The assay was immunoSEQ multiplex PCR, and TCRdb's table has in-frame clones only and misses some. The V and J calls and clone size come from that table; D and trimming were worked out from the DNA. The sample has approximately 200,000 clones; about 90% are singletons. Patients at the Seattle site were enrolled during active infection and followed longitudinally. The germline V gene encodes CDR1 SNHLY and CDR2 FYNNEI. Trimming left V 2 bases short and J 2 bases short, with 13 bases between. This CDR3 has 16 residues.

This TCR derives from a man aged 25 to 45 with COVID-19, enrolled during active disease. Material for sequencing was peripheral blood. The chain recombines TRBV2 with TRBJ1-3, with D uncertain. The CDR3 nucleotides are TGTGCCAGCAGTGAAACATGGCCTTTGGCTGGAAACACCATATATTTT. Translation gives CASSETWPLAGNTIYF.